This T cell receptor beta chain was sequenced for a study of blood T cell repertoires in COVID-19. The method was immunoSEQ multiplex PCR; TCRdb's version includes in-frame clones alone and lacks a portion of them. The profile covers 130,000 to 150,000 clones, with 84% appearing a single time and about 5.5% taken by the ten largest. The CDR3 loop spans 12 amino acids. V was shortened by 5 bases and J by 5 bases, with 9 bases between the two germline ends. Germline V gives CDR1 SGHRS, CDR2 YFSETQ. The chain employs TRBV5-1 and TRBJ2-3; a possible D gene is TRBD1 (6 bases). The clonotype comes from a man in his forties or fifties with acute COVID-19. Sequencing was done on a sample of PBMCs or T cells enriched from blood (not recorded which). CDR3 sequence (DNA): TGCGCCAGCAGGGACAGCGAAGATACGCAGTATTTT. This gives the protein CASRDSEDTQYF. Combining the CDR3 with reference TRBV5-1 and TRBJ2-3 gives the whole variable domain KAGVTQTPRYLIKTRGQQVTLSCSPISGHRSVSWYQQTPGQGLQFLFEYFSETQRNKGNFPGRFSGRQFSNSRSEMNVSTLELGDSALYLCASRDSEDTQYFGPGTRLTVL.